This TCR beta chain was observed in a study of blood T cell repertoires in COVID-19. At the level of the study: In each case, the material was cDNA or gDNA derived from T cells, B-cell-depleted T cells, or PBMCs.

The ends were cut back, 7 bases at V and 7 bases at J, with 19 bases in the middle. The CDR3 sequence is 15 residues long. Germline lookup yields CDR1 LNHDA and CDR2 SQIVND (reference sequence). Enrollees, about 18 to 95 years old, lived in about two dozen US areas. This clone was seen only a few times. As processed by the authors: Amplification of reference gene primers provided the estimated nucleated cell counts. The assay was immunoSEQ multiplex PCR, and TCRdb's table has in-frame clones only and misses some. Clonal size and the V and J genes are those of that table, whereas D and trimming came from the DNA. The sample shows approximately 220,000 clones, approximately 90% of them seen only once.

Specimen: PBMCs or T cells enriched from blood (not recorded which). This chain connects TRBV19 to TRBJ1-4; unclear D gene. The sequence derives from a middle-aged woman with acute COVID-19. CDR3 nucleotide sequence: TGTGCCAGTACCCCTCGCGGCGGCGGGAGTGAAAAACTGTTTTTT. This codes for CASTPRGGGSEKLFF.